This T cell receptor beta chain was identified in a study of blood T cells in healthy people across ages. Study in general: Template switching caught about one barcoded beta molecule for each two T cells. Findings and limits, study-wide: The unsorted PBMCs prevented any conclusive comparison of naive versus antigen-experienced cells. The study found more naive CD4+ cells and higher diversity in long-lived than aged donors.

The CDR3 spans 12 residues. CDR1 and CDR2 from the germline V gene are KGHDR and SFDVKD. Trimming left V 9 bases short and J 8 bases short, with 15 bases between. In the case of this clonotype: The antigen remains undetermined.

The authors ran a second PCR of roughly 6 to 12 cycles using a sample-barcoded 5' primer and a J-beta primer mix. TCRdb re-analysed the 5' RACE reads in MiXCR, keeping a single row per CDR3 protein. Here the sample spans about 1.4 million distinct CDR3 sequences, around 59% being singletons. The V and J genes are TRBV24-1 and TRBJ1-1; D remains unclear. The specimen was blood. The TCR was taken from a man between 18 and 29 years old in good health. As DNA, the CDR3 is TGTGCCACCCCTCCGGAGCGAGGGGAAGCTTTCTTT. This gives the protein CATPPERGEAFF.